This TCR beta chain stems from a study of T cells in Graves' hyperthyroidism and ophthalmopathy (dated by TCRdb to about 2019). Background for the entire study: Peripheral blood samples were taken at initial diagnosis, before any treatment was given. The roughly 90 discovery patients were divided at random into training and test sets in a 7:3 ratio. Whether ophthalmopathy could be predicted prospectively was tested in an independent validation cohort made up of about 18 hyperthyroidism patients plus 17 patients who later progressed to ophthalmopathy. The paper describes TCR Vbeta CDR3 sequencing of 135 peripheral blood samples, made up of fewer than 50 ophthalmopathy patients, 70 to 80 hyperthyroidism patients and roughly 17 progressor patients. In addition, the study compared T-cell repertoires in thyroid tissue and in blood from roughly six Graves' hyperthyroidism patients. Following sampling, methimazole starting at 30 mg daily was given to hyperthyroidism patients, and high-dose intravenous methylprednisolone was given to ophthalmopathy patients. To identify distinguishing TCR V-J signatures, a discovery cohort of 95 to 100 patients was used, comprising 43 with Graves' ophthalmopathy and around 57 with stable Graves' hyperthyroidism.

Study-wide findings and limitations: Blood samples also contained most of the expanded thyroid clonotypes (frequency above 0.001), which suggests that blood repertoires may reflect thyroid immune responses. A model built on a 13 V-J signature distinguished ophthalmopathy from stable hyperthyroidism, reaching about 88% sensitivity and approximately 81% specificity in cross-validation and 80%/75% in testing. In validation, the model predicted progression to ophthalmopathy with just under 71% sensitivity and 72% to 85% specificity, a median of 6.5 months before onset. Sample size was not statistically predetermined, and blinding of investigators to group allocation was not performed.

In the ophthalmopathy patients, disease was moderately to severely active, with a Clinical Activity Score of 3 or more, a NOSPECS grade of 4 or more, and a duration of less than 3 months. Any patient with an uncontrolled infection, another autoimmune disease, pregnancy or lactation was excluded. Diagnoses were based on clinical symptoms, serum thyroxine and TRAb, thyroid ultrasound and orbital computed tomography. PBMCs were separated from under 12 ml of fresh peripheral blood using Ficoll-Paque density gradient centrifugation. Total RNA was extracted with Trizol reagent, and quality was checked on an Agilent 2100 Bioanalyzer. Amplification of TCR beta CDR3 regions was carried out from RNA transcripts. A first-round RT-PCR of the TCR CDR3 used the HTBI primer set with the Qiagen OneStep RT-PCR kit. The libraries were constructed in a second round of multiplex PCR and then size-selected and purified. The libraries were sequenced on an Illumina HiSeq2000 using paired-end 100 bp reads. Processing in the source paper ran as follows. SOAPnuke was used to process the raw data, throwing out any read that contained adapters or uncalled bases, had a mean Phred below 15, or lacked an exact constant-primer or identifier match. High-quality paired reads were merged with COPE v1.2.5, and unique nucleotide sequences were defined as clonotypes. MiTCR v1.1 was used to align clonotypes to the IMGT TRBV, TRBD and TRBJ reference segments. Analysis was restricted to V-J combinations with a frequency above 0.0001, which covered about 99% of repertoires. The TCS score was defined as the ratio of F50 (clonal expansion) to E x V (chaos), calculated using BLOSUM62-based TCRdist between CDR3 peptides within each V-J. Welch's t-statistics and random forest reduced some 510 V-J features to about 13, which were used in a naive Bayes classifier (R e1071). TCRdb reprocessing: public reads trimmed at Q25 with fastp, clones called with MiXCR, in-frame beta chains kept. One record per CDR3 amino acid sequence lists the most common genes and DNA. TCRdb's processing, not the study's, gives the V and J calls here. The sample table lists around 490,000 distinct CDR3 sequences, roughly 21% of them with a count of one. Of the sample, roughly 50% is held by the ten largest clones.

This clonotype has ten or more counts. There is no known antigen for this receptor. Per-base qualities were not stored, and no clone one base away is much larger. Looking up the germline V gene yields CDR1 SGHTA and CDR2 FQGNSA. V trim: 4 bases; J trim: 11 bases; unmatched bases: 8. From cysteine to phenylalanine, the CDR3 is 14 amino acids long. The kept DNA is CDR3 alone, 42 bases in frame from the first base. Sequenced input: blood. The TCR was taken from a man aged 35-49 years with Graves' ophthalmopathy. The chain links TRBV7-2 with TRBJ2-5; the junction holds 12 bases that match TRBD2. This receptor carries the CDR3 CASSWEGLAGPQYF. The base sequence is TGTGCCAGCAGCTGGGAAGGACTAGCGGGACCACAGTACTTC.